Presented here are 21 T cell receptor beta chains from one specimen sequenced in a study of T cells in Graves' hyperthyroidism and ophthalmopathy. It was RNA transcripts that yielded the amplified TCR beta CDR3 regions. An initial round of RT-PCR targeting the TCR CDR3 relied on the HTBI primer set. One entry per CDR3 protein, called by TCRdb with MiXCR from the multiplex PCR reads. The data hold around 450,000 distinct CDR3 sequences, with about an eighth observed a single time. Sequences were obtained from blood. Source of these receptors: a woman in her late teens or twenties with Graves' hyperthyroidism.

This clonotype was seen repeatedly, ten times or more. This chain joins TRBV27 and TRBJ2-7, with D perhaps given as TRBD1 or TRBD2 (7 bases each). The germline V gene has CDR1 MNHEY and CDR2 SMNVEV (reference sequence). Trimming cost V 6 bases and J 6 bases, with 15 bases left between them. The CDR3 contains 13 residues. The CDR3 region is CASRPGGVVEQYF. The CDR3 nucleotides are TGTGCCAGCAGACCAGGGGGGGTGGTCGAGCAGTACTTC.

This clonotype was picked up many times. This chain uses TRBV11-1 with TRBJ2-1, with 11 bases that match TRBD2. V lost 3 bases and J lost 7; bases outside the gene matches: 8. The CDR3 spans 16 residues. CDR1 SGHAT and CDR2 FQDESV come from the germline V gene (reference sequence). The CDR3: CASSFLTSGSNNEQFF. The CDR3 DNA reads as TGTGCCAGCAGCTTCCTAACTAGCGGGAGTAATAATGAGCAGTTCTTC.

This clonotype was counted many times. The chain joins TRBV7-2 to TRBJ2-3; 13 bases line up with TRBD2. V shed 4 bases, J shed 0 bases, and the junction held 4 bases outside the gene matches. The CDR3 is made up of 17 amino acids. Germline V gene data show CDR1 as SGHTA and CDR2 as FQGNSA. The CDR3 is CASSSTSGRYSTDTQYF. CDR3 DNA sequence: TGTGCCAGCAGCTCGACTAGCGGGAGGTATAGCACAGATACGCAGTATTTT.

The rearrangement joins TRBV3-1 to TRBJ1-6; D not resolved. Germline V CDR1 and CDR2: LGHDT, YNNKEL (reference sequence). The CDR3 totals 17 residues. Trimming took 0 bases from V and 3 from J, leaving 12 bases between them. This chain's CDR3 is CASSQDKKGNYNSPLHF. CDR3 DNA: TGTGCCAGCAGCCAAGATAAGAAAGGGAACTATAATTCACCCCTCCACTTT.

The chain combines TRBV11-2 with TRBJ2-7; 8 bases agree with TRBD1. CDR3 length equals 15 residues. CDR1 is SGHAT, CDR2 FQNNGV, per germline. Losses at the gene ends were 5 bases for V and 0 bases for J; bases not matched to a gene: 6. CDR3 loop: CASSMGQALSYEQYF. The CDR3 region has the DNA TGTGCCAGCAGCATGGGACAGGCCCTCTCCTACGAGCAGTACTTC.

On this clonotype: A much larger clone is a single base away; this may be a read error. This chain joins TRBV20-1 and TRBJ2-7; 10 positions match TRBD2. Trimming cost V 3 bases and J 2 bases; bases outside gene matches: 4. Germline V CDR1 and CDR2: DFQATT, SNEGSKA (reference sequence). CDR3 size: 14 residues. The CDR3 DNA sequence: TGCAGTGCTAGTGGGACTAGCGTCGCCTACGAGCAGTACTTC. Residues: CSASGTSVAYEQYF.

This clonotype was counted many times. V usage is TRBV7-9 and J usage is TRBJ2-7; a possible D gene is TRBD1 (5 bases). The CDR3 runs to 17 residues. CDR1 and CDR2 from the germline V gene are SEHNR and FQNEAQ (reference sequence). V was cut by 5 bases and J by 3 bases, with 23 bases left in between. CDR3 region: CASSQGVRSGYFYEQYF. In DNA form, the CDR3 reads TGTGCCAGCAGCCAAGGCGTTCGCTCAGGGTACTTCTACGAGCAGTACTTC.

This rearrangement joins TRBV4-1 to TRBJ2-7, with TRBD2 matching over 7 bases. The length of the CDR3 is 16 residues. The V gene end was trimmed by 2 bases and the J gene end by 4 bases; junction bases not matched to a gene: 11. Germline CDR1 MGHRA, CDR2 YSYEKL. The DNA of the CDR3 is TGCGCCAGCAGCCAAAGCGGGGAACGGGAGCCTTACGAGCAGTACTTC. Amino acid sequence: CASSQSGEREPYEQYF.

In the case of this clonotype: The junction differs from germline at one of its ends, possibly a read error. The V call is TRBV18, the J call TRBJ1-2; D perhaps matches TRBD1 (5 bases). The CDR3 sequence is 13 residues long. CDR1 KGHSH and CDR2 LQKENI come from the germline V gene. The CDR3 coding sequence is TGTGCCAGCTCACCCGGGACGGACTATGGCAACACCTTC. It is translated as CASSPGTDYGNTF.

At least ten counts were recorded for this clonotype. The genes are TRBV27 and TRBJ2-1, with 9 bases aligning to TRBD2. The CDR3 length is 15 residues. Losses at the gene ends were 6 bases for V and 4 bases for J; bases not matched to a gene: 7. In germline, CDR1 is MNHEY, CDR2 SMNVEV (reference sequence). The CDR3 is CASRLTSGRYNEQFF. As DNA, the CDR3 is TGTGCCAGCAGGCTGACTAGCGGCAGATACAATGAGCAGTTCTTC.

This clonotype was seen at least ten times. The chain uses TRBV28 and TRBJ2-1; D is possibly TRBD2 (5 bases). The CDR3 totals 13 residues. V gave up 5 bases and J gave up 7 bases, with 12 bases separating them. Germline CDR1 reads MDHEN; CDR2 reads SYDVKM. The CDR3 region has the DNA TGTGCCAGCAGTCTAGCACAGAAAAATGAGCAGTTCTTC. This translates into CASSLAQKNEQFF.

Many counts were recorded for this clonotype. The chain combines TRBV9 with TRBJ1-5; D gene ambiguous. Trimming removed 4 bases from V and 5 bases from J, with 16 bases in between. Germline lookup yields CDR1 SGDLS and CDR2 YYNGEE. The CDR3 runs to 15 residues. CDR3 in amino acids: CASSPDGYVDQPQHF. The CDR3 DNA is TGTGCCAGCAGCCCAGACGGGTACGTGGATCAGCCCCAGCATTTT.

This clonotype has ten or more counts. The CDR3 bases are TGCAGTGCTAGAGATCTCGGCCTAGCGGGAGCCCACATTCAGTACTTC. It codes for CSARDLGLAGAHIQYF. The chain joins TRBV20-1 to TRBJ2-4; 10 bases agree with TRBD2. The V segment lost 0 bases and the J segment 8 bases; nucleotides outside the gene matches: 10. Germline V gives CDR1 DFQATT, CDR2 SNEGSKA (reference sequence). This CDR3 spans 16 amino acids.

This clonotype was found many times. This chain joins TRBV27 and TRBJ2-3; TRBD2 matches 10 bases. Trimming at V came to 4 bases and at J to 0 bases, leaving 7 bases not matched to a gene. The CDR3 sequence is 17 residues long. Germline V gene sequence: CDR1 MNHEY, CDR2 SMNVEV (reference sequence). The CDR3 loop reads CASSSGLASRSTDTQYF. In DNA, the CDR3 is TGTGCCAGCAGTTCGGGACTAGCGTCCCGGAGCACAGATACGCAGTATTTT.

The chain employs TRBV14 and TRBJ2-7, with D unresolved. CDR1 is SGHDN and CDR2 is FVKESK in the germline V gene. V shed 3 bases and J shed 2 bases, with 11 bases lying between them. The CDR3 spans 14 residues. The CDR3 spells CASSQVGRAYEQYF. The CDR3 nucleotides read TGTGCCAGCAGCCAGGTTGGTAGGGCCTACGAGCAGTACTTC. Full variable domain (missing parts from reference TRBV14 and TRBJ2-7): EAGVTQFPSHSVIEKGQTVTLRCDPISGHDNLYWYRRVMGKEIKFLLHFVKESKQDESGMPNNRFLAERTGGTYSTLKVQPAELEDSGVYFCASSQVGRAYEQYFGPGTRLTVT.

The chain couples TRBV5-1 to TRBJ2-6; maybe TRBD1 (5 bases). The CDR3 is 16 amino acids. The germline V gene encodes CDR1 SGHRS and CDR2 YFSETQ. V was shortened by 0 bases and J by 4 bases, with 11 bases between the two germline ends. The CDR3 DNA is TGCGCCAGCAGCTTGGCCGCAGGGTTCGGGGCCAACGTCCTGACTTTC. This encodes CASSLAAGFGANVLTF.

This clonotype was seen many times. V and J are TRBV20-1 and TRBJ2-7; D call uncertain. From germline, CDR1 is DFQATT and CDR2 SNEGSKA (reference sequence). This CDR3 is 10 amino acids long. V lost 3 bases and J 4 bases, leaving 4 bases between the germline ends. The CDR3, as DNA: TGCAGTGCTAGCAGTTACGAGCAGTACTTC. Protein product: CSASSYEQYF.

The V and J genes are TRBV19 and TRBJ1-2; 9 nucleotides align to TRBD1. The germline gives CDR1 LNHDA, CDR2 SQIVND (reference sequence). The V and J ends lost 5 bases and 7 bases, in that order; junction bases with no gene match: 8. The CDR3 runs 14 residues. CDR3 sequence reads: CASSATGGGFGYTF. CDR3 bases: TGTGCCAGTAGTGCGACAGGGGGAGGATTTGGCTACACCTTC.

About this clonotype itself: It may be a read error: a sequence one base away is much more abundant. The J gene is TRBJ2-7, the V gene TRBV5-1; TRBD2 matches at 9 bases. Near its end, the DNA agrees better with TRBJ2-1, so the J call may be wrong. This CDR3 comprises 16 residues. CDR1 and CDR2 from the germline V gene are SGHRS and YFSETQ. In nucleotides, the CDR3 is TGCGCCAGCAGCCTACAAGAGACTAGCGGATACTACGAGCAGTTCTTC. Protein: CASSLQETSGYYEQFF.

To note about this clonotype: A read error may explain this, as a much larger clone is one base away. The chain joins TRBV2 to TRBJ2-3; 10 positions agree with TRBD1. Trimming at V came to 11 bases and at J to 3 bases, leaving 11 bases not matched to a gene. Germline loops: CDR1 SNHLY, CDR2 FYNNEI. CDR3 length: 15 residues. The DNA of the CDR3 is TGTGCCGACAAATTGACAGGGGGCGGGACAGATACGCAGTATTTT. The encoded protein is CADKLTGGGTDTQYF.

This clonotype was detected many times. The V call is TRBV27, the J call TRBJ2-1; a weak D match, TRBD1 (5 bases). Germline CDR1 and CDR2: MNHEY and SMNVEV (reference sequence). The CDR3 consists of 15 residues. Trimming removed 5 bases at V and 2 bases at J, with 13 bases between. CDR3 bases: TGTGCCAGCAGTCCCCTCGAACAGGCCTACAATGAGCAGTTCTTC. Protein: CASSPLEQAYNEQFF.